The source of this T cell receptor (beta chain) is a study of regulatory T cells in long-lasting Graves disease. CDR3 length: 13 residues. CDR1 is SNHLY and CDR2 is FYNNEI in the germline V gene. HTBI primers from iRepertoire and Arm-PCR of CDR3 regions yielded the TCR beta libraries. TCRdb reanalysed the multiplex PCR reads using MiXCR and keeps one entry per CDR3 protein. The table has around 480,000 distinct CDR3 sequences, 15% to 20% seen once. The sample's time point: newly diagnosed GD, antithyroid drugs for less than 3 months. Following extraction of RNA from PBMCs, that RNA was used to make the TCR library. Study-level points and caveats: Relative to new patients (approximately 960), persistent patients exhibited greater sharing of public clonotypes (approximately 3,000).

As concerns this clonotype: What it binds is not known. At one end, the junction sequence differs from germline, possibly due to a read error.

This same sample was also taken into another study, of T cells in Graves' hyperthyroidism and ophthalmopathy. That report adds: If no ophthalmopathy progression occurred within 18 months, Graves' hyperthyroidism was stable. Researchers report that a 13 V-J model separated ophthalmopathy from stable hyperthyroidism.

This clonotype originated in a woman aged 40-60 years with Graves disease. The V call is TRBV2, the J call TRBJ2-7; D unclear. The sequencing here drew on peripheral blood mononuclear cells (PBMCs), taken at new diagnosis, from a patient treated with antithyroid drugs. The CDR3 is CASSSGLSYEQHF. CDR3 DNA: TGTGCCAGCAGTTCGGGCCTCTCCTACGAGCAGCACTTC.